This TCR beta chain emerged from a study of T-cell memory formation after mild COVID-19 (TCRdb year 2021). With respect to the entire study: Most TCR sequence clusters were specific to one of the two donors. Two young, previously healthy adult volunteers, one female and one male, were included in the cohort. T-cell clones expanding and contracting after mild COVID-19 in two donors were tracked by longitudinal TCRalpha and TCRbeta repertoire sequencing.

What the study reported, not specific to this receptor: The detection of some responding clones in pre-infection memory suggests that pre-existing cross-reactive memory T cells joined the SARS-CoV-2 response. Contracting CD4+ clones appeared mostly in the CM and EM memory subsets, whereas CD8+ clones were enriched in EMRA. Balanced CD4/CD8 phenotypes were observed for clones contracting from day 15 to 85, whereas a bias towards CD4+ was observed for a second wave of clones expanding from day 15 to 37. Only a couple of mild cases were covered by the study, and larger cohorts that include severe cases with pre-infection samples were considered necessary. SARS-CoV-2 specificity was not confirmed for the second-wave clones peaking on day 37.

CDR3 length: 14 amino acids, cysteine to phenylalanine. Only the CDR3 DNA is retained, 42 bases long and in frame from the first base. The V end loses 5 bases and the J end loses 1 base, and a stretch of 11 bases separates them. CDR1 and CDR2 were assigned from the germline V gene (reference sequence) as SEHNR and FQNEAQ. Sequencing relied on an Illumina NovaSeq 6000. cDNA libraries for TCRalpha and TCRbeta were prepared by 5'RACE using constant-segment primers, with sample barcodes and unique molecular identifiers added. RNA was extracted from every sample with Trizol reagent. The libraries were amplified in two PCR steps, and the second step added a second sample barcode and Illumina TruSeq adapters. Libraries were sequenced on an Illumina NovaSeq with 2 x 150 bp paired-end reads. Processing in the source paper ran as follows. With migec v1.2.7, reads were demultiplexed and then collapsed into UMI-guided consensus sequences. Using mixcr v2.1.11, UMI consensuses were aligned to TRA and TRB V and J templates and then assembled into clonotypes. Clonotypes were classified as expanded or contracted when called significant by both edgeR and NoisET, with noise models trained on biological replicates. For edgeR calls, the thresholds were a false discovery rate-adjusted p below 0.01 and a log2 fold-change of 1. As an exploratory analysis of dynamics, PCA with hierarchical clustering was applied to max-normalized trajectories of the 1000 most abundant clonotypes. Separately sequenced CD4+ and CD8+ repertoires were used to assign the CD4 or CD8 phenotype of responding clones. The raw public data were reprocessed by TCRdb itself: fastp quality trimming at Q25, MiXCR clonotype calling, in-frame beta chains only. Rows with one shared CDR3 protein collapse into an entry with the most common genes and DNA. TCRdb, not the authors, supplied the V and J calls. The sample includes roughly 130,000 distinct CDR3 sequences, with roughly 6.2% observed a single time. The ten largest clones take up over 2% of the sample.

PBMCs were isolated by Ficoll-Paque density gradient centrifugation. This clonotype was seen at least ten times. Its recognized antigen is unknown. Base qualities are not at hand, and no much larger clone is one base apart. Material for sequencing was PBMCs or a T cell subset sorted from them (not recorded which). This chain joins TRBV7-9 to TRBJ2-5, with no D gene named confidently. The receptor was derived from an adult woman who had mild COVID-19 (a few samples of this study predate the infection). The sample titles of this study are shuffled in the database, so cell type and time point are left out; the donor was told from shared clones. Here is the DNA: TGTGCCAGCAGCCTTCAAGGAGCCCAAGAGACCCAGTACTTC. Translated, this gives CASSLQGAQETQYF. The CDR3, completed at both ends by the reference TRBV7-9 and TRBJ2-5 genes, gives the full variable domain DTGVSQNPRHKITKRGQNVTFRCDPISEHNRLYWYRQTLGQGPEFLTYFQNEAQLEKSRLLSDRFSAERPKGSFSTLEIQRTEQGDSAMYLCASSLQGAQETQYFGPGTRLLVL.